Each of the 15 T cell receptor beta chains below was sequenced from the same sample in a study of CD8 T cells in ankylosing spondylitis. General study results and limits: Characteristic of ankylosing spondylitis blood, it appeared, was a TCR beta motif comprising roughly eight highly homologous variants.

TCRdb called the 5' RACE reads again in MiXCR, with one record for every CDR3 protein. The table lists 500,000 to 550,000 distinct CDR3 sequences, roughly 13% of them singletons. No antigen is known for these receptors. Sequencing was done on a sample of blood, either unsorted or a sorted T cell fraction (not recorded which). The receptors were sampled from a male donor with ankylosing spondylitis.

V gene TRBV18 combines with J gene TRBJ2-5, with 10 bases matching TRBD2. The J segment lost 1 base and the V segment lost 3 bases, leaving 8 bases of the junction unmatched. The CDR3 covers 17 residues. Germline loops: CDR1 KGHSH, CDR2 LQKENI. CDR3 coding DNA: TGTGCCAGCTCACCGCAAAGGACTAGCGGACCCCAAGAGACCCAGTACTTC. Translated: CASSPQRTSGPQETQYF.

This clonotype was picked up a small number of times. The V call is TRBV20-1, the J call TRBJ1-2, with TRBD1 matching 11 bases. V was clipped by 6 bases and J by 7 bases; unmatched bases: 13. This CDR3 contains 15 residues. Per germline, CDR1 DFQATT and CDR2 SNEGSKA (reference sequence). CDR3 protein: CSATGQGAGSGGYTF. The DNA of the CDR3 is TGCAGTGCAACAGGACAGGGGGCCGGATCTGGTGGCTACACCTTC.

V gene TRBV20-1 combines with J gene TRBJ2-3; TRBD2 aligns across 10 bases. Germline V gives CDR1 DFQATT, CDR2 SNEGSKA (reference sequence). The CDR3 totals 16 residues. The V and J ends lost 8 bases and 0 bases, in that order; junction bases with no gene match: 11. The CDR3 bases are TGCAGTCCACTAGCGGGAAACACATTAAGCACAGATACGCAGTATTTT. Amino acids: CSPLAGNTLSTDTQYF.

The chain is built from TRBV27 and TRBJ1-2; tentatively, D is TRBD1 (5 bases). Trimming took 3 bases from V and 9 from J, leaving 14 bases between them. CDR3 length: 13 amino acids. Per the germline V gene, CDR1 is MNHEY and CDR2 is SMNVEV (reference sequence). As DNA, the CDR3 is TGTGCCAGCAGTTTGGGACGGACTATGAGCTACACCTTC. Protein product: CASSLGRTMSYTF.

The chain combines TRBV29-1 with TRBJ2-5; weak D call: TRBD2 (6 bases). The CDR3 loop spans 15 amino acids. Trimming took 1 base from V and 4 from J, leaving 16 bases between them. Germline values: CDR1 SQVTM, CDR2 ANQGSEA. The CDR3 here is CSVEVGSGRGETQYF. CDR3 DNA sequence: TGCAGCGTTGAAGTCGGATCCGGGAGAGGAGAGACCCAGTACTTC.

This clonotype has only a few counts. J is TRBJ2-1 and V is TRBV20-1; D uncertain. V was cut by 0 bases and J by 12 bases, with 12 bases left in between. CDR3 length: 12 residues. Germline CDR1 reads DFQATT; CDR2 reads SNEGSKA (reference sequence). The DNA for the CDR3 is TGCAGTGCTAGAGAATCCAGCTTAGGGCAGTTCTTC. Its translation is CSARESSLGQFF.

This clonotype was observed a handful of times. V is TRBV2 and J is TRBJ2-3, with D maybe TRBD2 (5 bases). CDR1 and CDR2 (germline): SNHLY, FYNNEI. The V and J ends lost 10 bases and 5 bases respectively, with 16 bases between them. The CDR3 loop spans 13 amino acids. CDR3 in amino acids: CANGEALGDTQYF. The CDR3 DNA is TGTGCCAACGGGGAAGCCCTGGGAGATACGCAGTATTTT.

This chain connects TRBV5-1 to TRBJ1-4; tentatively, D is TRBD1 (6 bases). CDR1 and CDR2 (germline): SGHRS, YFSETQ. Deletions cut 4 bases from V and 7 bases from J, with 14 bases between. CDR3 size: 14 residues. This CDR3 is CASSGLGGFEKLFF. CDR3 nucleotide sequence: TGCGCCAGCAGCGGTTTGGGGGGCTTTGAAAAACTGTTTTTT.

This sequence joins TRBV7-9 and TRBJ2-7; no firm D call. V dropped 4 bases and J dropped 2 bases, with 15 bases sitting between them. There are 15 residues in the CDR3. Germline-derived CDR1 and CDR2 are SEHNR and FQNEAQ (reference sequence). The CDR3 region is CASSSGHAVTYEQYF. CDR3 coding DNA: TGTGCCAGCAGCTCCGGCCATGCGGTAACCTACGAGCAGTACTTC.

The CDR3 DNA reads TGTGCCAGCAGCTTAGGGACAGGGTCTTATTACAATGAGCAGTTCTTC. Translation: CASSLGTGSYYNEQFF. The rearrangement joins TRBV11-2 to TRBJ2-1; 8 bases are shared with TRBD1. CDR3 length: 16 residues. Looked up from germline, CDR1 is SGHAT and CDR2 is FQNNGV. Losses at the gene ends were 1 base for V and 4 bases for J; bases not matched to a gene: 6.

The rearrangement uses TRBV30 and TRBJ2-6; the D is unclear. V lost 1 base to trimming and J lost 6 bases, with 16 bases between them. This CDR3 spans 16 amino acids. Germline values: CDR1 GTSNPN, CDR2 SVGIG (reference sequence). Written as DNA, the CDR3 is TGTGCCTGGAGTGAGAAAGGCCTAAGTACGGCCAACGTCCTGACTTTC. This gives the protein CAWSEKGLSTANVLTF.

The rearrangement uses TRBV20-1 and TRBJ1-6, with TRBD1 as a possible D gene (6 bases). Germline lookup yields CDR1 DFQATT and CDR2 SNEGSKA (reference sequence). The CDR3 sequence is 13 residues long. V was pared by 4 bases and J by 7 bases, with 11 bases between. The CDR3 DNA is TGCAGTGCTATCCGGGACACCAATTCACCCCTCCACTTT. Its protein product is CSAIRDTNSPLHF.

V usage is TRBV3-1 and J usage is TRBJ2-1; no reliable D call. From germline, CDR1 is LGHDT and CDR2 YNNKEL (reference sequence). The CDR3 is 16 residues long. V lost 4 bases to trimming and J lost 0 bases, with 13 bases between them. The CDR3 is CASSPVRSSSYNEQFF. As DNA, the CDR3 is TGTGCCAGCAGCCCTGTAAGGTCTAGCTCCTACAATGAGCAGTTCTTC.

The J gene is TRBJ2-2, the V gene TRBV4-1; no reliable D call. Germline values: CDR1 MGHRA, CDR2 YSYEKL. This CDR3 comprises 13 residues. Trimming took 4 bases from V and 3 from J, leaving 6 bases between them. In nucleotides, the CDR3 is TGCGCCAGCAGCCGGATGGACACCGGGGAGCTGTTTTTT. This codes for CASSRMDTGELFF.

The CDR3 DNA follows: TGTGCCAGCAGCTTAAAGACTAGCGGGAGTAATTTGGAAAATGAGCAGTTCTTC. Its protein is CASSLKTSGSNLENEQFF. The chain couples TRBV11-1 to TRBJ2-1; 12 nucleotides agree with TRBD2. Germline loops: CDR1 SGHAT, CDR2 FQDESV (reference sequence). The CDR3 spans 18 residues. J gave up 7 bases and V 2 bases, and 12 bases lay outside the gene matches.